This is a list of T cell receptor beta chains from one sample in a study of CD8 T cells in Susac syndrome. MiXCR, run by TCRdb on the immunoSEQ multiplex PCR reads, gives a single entry per CDR3 protein. This table has over 130,000 distinct CDR3 sequences, around 95% appearing once. Sequencing was done on a sample of CD4+ T cells from PBMCs. These receptors originate from a human donor with Susac syndrome. The CDR3 runs from the conserved cysteine through the conserved F or W. The D gene is left open where the match is weak. Clone size is given for some rows only: seen once, a few or many times, or a class if the clone is expanded.

D gene	V gene	clone size	J gene	CDR3 length	CDR3 DNA	CDR3 protein
-	TRBV7-3	-	TRBJ2-7	13	TGTGCCAGCACCCGTACCTCCTCCTACGAGCAGTACTTC	CASTRTSSYEQYF
-	TRBV28	-	TRBJ2-5	13	TGTGCCAGCAGTTTATTGGGGACCGGGGCCCAGTACTTC	CASSLLGTGAQYF
TRBD2	TRBV9	once	TRBJ2-1	16	TGTGCCAGCAGCCCCTCTGGGACTAGCGGGACCTTACCCCGGTTCTTC	CASSPSGTSGTLPRFF
-	TRBV5-1	-	TRBJ1-2	14	TGCGCCAGCAAGGTCGTTGGGTCGGACTATGGCTACACCTTC	CASKVVGSDYGYTF
TRBD1	TRBV12-5	-	TRBJ2-7	14	TGTGCTAGTGTCCGGGGCACAGGGGCCTACGAGCAGTACTTC	CASVRGTGAYEQYF
TRBD1	TRBV2	-	TRBJ2-2	14	TGTGCCAGCAGGGACAGGGAATACAACGGGGAGCTGTTTTTT	CASRDREYNGELFF
-	TRBV7-2	once	TRBJ1-2	13	TGTGCCAGCAGCTTATTAGCGGGCTTAGGCTACACCTTC	CASSLLAGLGYTF
-	TRBV3-1	-	TRBJ1-2	16	TGTGCCAGCAGCCTTGGGGGGGGGACATTAGGGTATGGCTACACCTTC	CASSLGGGTLGYGYTF
TRBD1	TRBV30	-	TRBJ1-1	14	TGTGCCTGGAACCGGGACAGGGTTAATGGTGAAGCTTTCTTT	CAWNRDRVNGEAFF
-	TRBV27	-	TRBJ1-4	15	TGTGCCAGCAGTTTATCGACAGCCACTAATGAAAAACTGTTTTTT	CASSLSTATNEKLFF
-	TRBV2	-	TRBJ2-3	15	TGTGCCAGCACATCACAGAGGGGTCCCACAGATACGCAGTATTTT	CASTSQRGPTDTQYF
-	TRBV14	-	TRBJ1-2	13	TGTGCCAGCAGCCCGTTCAGGGGTGGCGGCTACACCTTC	CASSPFRGGGYTF
-	TRBV14	-	TRBJ1-1	14	TGTGCCAGCAGCCCGACAACAGGAGTGACTGAAGCTTTCTTT	CASSPTTGVTEAFF
TRBD1	TRBV12-3/TRBV12-4	-	TRBJ1-1	14	TGTGCCAGCAGTGACAACAGGGGAACCCCTGAAGCTTTCTTT	CASSDNRGTPEAFF
-	TRBV20-1	-	TRBJ1-1	13	TGCAGTGCTAGGGACCCTATCAACACTGAAGCTTTCTTT	CSARDPINTEAFF
-	TRBV5-1	-	TRBJ2-5	15	TGCGCCAGCAGCTTGGCTGAGGCGGGTCCGAGGACCCAGTACTTC	CASSLAEAGPRTQYF
TRBD1	TRBV7-2	-	TRBJ2-1	17	TGTGCCAGCAGCAGGACAGGGGGCGCCGTCTCCTACAATGAGCAGTTCTTC	CASSRTGGAVSYNEQFF
-	TRBV7-3	once	TRBJ1-2	17	TGTGCCAGCAGCTTAAGGTTTCGTATCGGCAGTCGCTATGGCTACACCTTC	CASSLRFRIGSRYGYTF
-	TRBV4-2	-	TRBJ1-3	16	TGTGCCAGCAGCCATGACGTGAGGGGCTCTGGAAACACCATATATTTT	CASSHDVRGSGNTIYF
-	TRBV7-2	-	TRBJ2-1	15	TGTGCCAGCAGCGAGTTTGGGCGGGCCGTCGATGAGCAGTTCTTC	CASSEFGRAVDEQFF
-	TRBV20-1	-	TRBJ2-7	13	TGCAGTGCAGGGGCAGGGTACTTGTACGAGCAGTACTTC	CSAGAGYLYEQYF
-	TRBV30	-	TRBJ2-7	12	TGTGCCTGGAGTCCCAGGGGTTACGAGCAGTACTTC	CAWSPRGYEQYF
-	TRBV28	-	TRBJ1-2	11	TGTGCCAGCAGTCAGTACTATGGCTACACCTTC	CASSQYYGYTF
-	TRBV29-1	-	TRBJ2-4	12	TGCAGCGTTGATAGTGGGTGGAACATTCAGTACTTC	CSVDSGWNIQYF
-	TRBV12-3/TRBV12-4	-	TRBJ2-3	13	TGTGCCAGCAGTCCTGGGACTTCGACGGCGCAGTATTTT	CASSPGTSTAQYF
-	TRBV25-1	once	TRBJ2-7	15	TGTGCCAGCAGTGTAGGATTAGCCCGAACCTACGAGCAGTACTTC	CASSVGLARTYEQYF
-	TRBV12-5	-	TRBJ1-1	14	TGTGCTAGTGTTATTTCGCGGGGCGATACTGAAGCTTTCTTT	CASVISRGDTEAFF
TRBD1	TRBV7-9	-	TRBJ1-2	16	TGTGCCAGCAGCTCGACGGTACGACAGGGGGACTATGGCTACACCTTC	CASSSTVRQGDYGYTF
TRBD1	TRBV20-1	-	TRBJ2-1	11	TGCAGTGCTACACCAGACAGGGTCCAGTTCTTC	CSATPDRVQFF
-	TRBV5-4	-	TRBJ1-1	15	TGTGCCAGCACCCTCGATCCGGCGGGGAACACTGAAGCTTTCTTT	CASTLDPAGNTEAFF
-	TRBV7-2	-	TRBJ2-1	12	TGTGCCAGCAGCCCCGGACGTTGGGAGCAGTTCTTC	CASSPGRWEQFF
-	TRBV30	-	TRBJ2-3	12	TGTGCCTGGAGTGTACAGACAGATACGCAGTATTTT	CAWSVQTDTQYF
TRBD2	TRBV29-1	-	TRBJ2-4	17	TGCAGCGTTGAGGTCGGGACTAGCGGGGGGGTGGTGAACATTCAGTACTTC	CSVEVGTSGGVVNIQYF
-	TRBV28	-	TRBJ1-1	16	TGTGCCAGCAGTTTGGGTTTACAGGGAGAATTATCTGAAGCTTTCTTT	CASSLGLQGELSEAFF
-	TRBV19	once	TRBJ1-2	12	TGTGCCAGTACTCCCTCCAACTATGGCTACACCTTC	CASTPSNYGYTF
TRBD1	TRBV10-2	-	TRBJ1-1	16	TGCGCCACCGGGACAGGCTTTCTCCGGGCCAACACTGAAGCTTTCTTT	CATGTGFLRANTEAFF
-	TRBV7-9	-	TRBJ2-1	14	TGTGCCAGCAGCTTAACACAGGGTGACAATGAGCAGTTCTTC	CASSLTQGDNEQFF
TRBD2	TRBV20-1	-	TRBJ2-1	16	TGCAGTGCGGATTCCGGACTAGCGGGAAGTCTTCATGAGCAGTTCTTC	CSADSGLAGSLHEQFF
TRBD2	TRBV7-7	-	TRBJ2-3	13	TGTGCTAGCAGCTTAGCGGGGGCAGATACGCAGTATTTT	CASSLAGADTQYF
TRBD2	TRBV15	once	TRBJ2-5	14	TGTGCCACCAGCAGAGGACTAGCTCAAGAGACCCAGTACTTC	CATSRGLAQETQYF
TRBD1	TRBV7-3	-	TRBJ2-2	16	TGTGCCAGCAGCGAGGGACAGGGGGCTATCGGCGGGGAGCTGTTTTTT	CASSEGQGAIGGELFF
-	TRBV7-2	-	TRBJ2-7	15	TGTGCCAGCAGCTTCTTTGAGGGGATGAGTTACGAGCAGTACTTC	CASSFFEGMSYEQYF